The sequence of this TCR beta chain was determined in a study of blood T cell repertoires in COVID-19. This CDR3 has 16 amino acids. Germline lookup yields CDR1 SGHVS and CDR2 FNYEAQ. V dropped 5 bases and J dropped 7; count of bases not matched to a gene: 11. Method: immunoSEQ multiplex PCR; TCRdb's copy keeps in-frame clones and lacks some. The sample consists of some 77,000 clones, around 85% of them appearing once. The specimen was peripheral blood. This TCR was sampled from a man aged 30 to 45 with acute or convalescent COVID-19. The rearrangement joins TRBV7-6 to TRBJ2-2; 9 bases line up with TRBD1. DNA for the CDR3: TGTGCCAGCAGCCCGAGGACAGGGGAATCGATCGGGGAGCTGTTTTTT. The encoded protein is CASSPRTGESIGELFF.